Presented here are 13 T cell receptor beta chains from one specimen sequenced in a study of blood T cell repertoires in COVID-19. TCRdb keeps only in-frame clones here, not all; method: immunoSEQ multiplex PCR. The data hold over 130,000 clones, with approximately 78% observed a single time. Sequenced input: peripheral blood. The receptors were gathered from a woman of 80 years or more with acute or convalescent COVID-19.

The CDR3 sequence is CASSTPRGQGIGNEQYF. The CDR3 DNA follows: TGTGCCAGCAGCACGCCGCGAGGACAGGGGATCGGGAACGAGCAGTACTTC. The genes are TRBV7-8 and TRBJ2-7, with 9 bases aligning to TRBD1. The CDR3 has 17 amino acids. V shed 5 bases and J 5 bases; nucleotides not matched to a gene: 16. The germline V gene encodes CDR1 SGHVS and CDR2 FQNEAQ.

The V call is TRBV20-1, the J call TRBJ1-5, with D possibly being TRBD1 (5 bases). The germline CDR1 and CDR2 sequences are DFQATT and SNEGSKA (reference sequence). The CDR3 extends over 11 amino acids. With 3 bases removed from V and 6 bases from J, the gap between germline ends came to 6 bases. The CDR3 region has the DNA TGCAGTGCTAGTCAGGGTCAGCCCCAGCATTTT. Its translation is CSASQGQPQHF.

This chain uses TRBV19 with TRBJ1-2; no firm D call. The germline gives CDR1 LNHDA, CDR2 SQIVND (reference sequence). V was shortened by 2 bases and J by 2 bases, with 9 bases between the two germline ends. CDR3 length equals 14 residues. CDR3 sequence: CASSILSLNYGYTF. CDR3 DNA: TGTGCCAGTAGTATACTGTCTTTAAACTATGGCTACACCTTC. The full variable domain, with the rest looked up from reference TRBV19 and TRBJ1-2, is DGGITQSPKYLFRKEGQNVTLSCEQNLNHDAMYWYRQDPGQGLRLIYYSQIVNDFQKGDIAEGYSVSREKKESFPLTVTSAQKNPTAFYLCASSILSLNYGYTFGSGTRLTVV.

The chain couples TRBV6-5 to TRBJ2-7, with D tentatively TRBD2 (6 bases). The CDR3 is made up of 15 amino acids. The V gene's germline CDR1 is MNHEY and CDR2 SVGAGI. Trimming took off 8 bases at V and 4 bases at J, with 21 bases between the two ends. As DNA, the CDR3 is TGTGCCAGCCGCTTGGGGGACGCCGGGAGATACGAGCAGTACTTC. Protein: CASRLGDAGRYEQYF.

This chain links TRBV29-1 with TRBJ1-1; 8 positions match TRBD1. V lost 7 bases and J lost 5; bases outside the gene matches: 9. From germline, CDR1 is SQVTM and CDR2 ANQGSEA. The CDR3 length is 13 residues. The CDR3 reads CSAESRQGTEAFF. CDR3 nucleotides: TGCAGCGCCGAATCGCGACAGGGGACTGAAGCTTTCTTT.

The rearrangement joins TRBV5-4 to TRBJ1-3, with 12 positions matching TRBD1. V shed 2 bases, J shed 7 bases, and the junction held 4 bases outside the gene matches. From germline, CDR1 is SGHNT and CDR2 YYREEE (reference sequence). There are 15 residues in the CDR3. The CDR3 DNA reads TGTGCCAGCAGCTTTGGCGGGACAGGGGGCAACACCATATATTTT. Protein product: CASSFGGTGGNTIYF.

The V and J genes are TRBV19 and TRBJ1-3, with 8 bases lining up with TRBD1. Germline V CDR1 and CDR2: LNHDA, SQIVND (reference sequence). V lost 7 bases, J lost 2 bases, and 10 bases stayed unmatched. The CDR3 runs to 16 residues. The CDR3 nucleotides read TGTGCCAGTACCAACCAATCGGACAGGGCTGGAAACACCATATATTTT. It codes for CASTNQSDRAGNTIYF.

Only a few counts were recorded for this clone. The V gene is TRBV30, the J gene TRBJ2-7, with 10 bases aligning to TRBD2. V shed 4 bases, J shed 0 bases, and the junction held 3 bases outside the gene matches. The CDR3 totals 14 residues. The germline V gene encodes CDR1 GTSNPN and CDR2 SVGIG (reference sequence). The CDR3 bases are TGTGCCTGGAATAGCGGGAGGATCTCCTACGAGCAGTACTTC. Translating gives CAWNSGRISYEQYF.

This chain connects TRBV9 to TRBJ2-7; D is possibly TRBD1 (6 bases). V dropped 4 bases and J dropped 7 bases, with 12 bases sitting between them. Germline CDR1 SGDLS, CDR2 YYNGEE. This CDR3 region has 12 residues. Here the CDR3 DNA reads TGTGCCAGCAGCCCACAGGGTGGGGAGCAGTACTTC. It translates to CASSPQGGEQYF.

V and J are TRBV7-9 and TRBJ2-1; a possible D gene is TRBD2 (6 bases). Germline V gives CDR1 SEHNR, CDR2 FQNEAQ (reference sequence). The germline V and J ends were trimmed by 4 bases and 4 bases, with 14 bases remaining between them. The length of the CDR3 is 15 residues. This CDR3 is CASSWDWGEYNEQFF. In DNA, the CDR3 is TGTGCCAGCAGCTGGGACTGGGGGGAATACAATGAGCAGTTCTTC.

Comment on this clone: A read error may produce the germline difference seen at one junction end. This chain joins TRBV2 and TRBJ2-1; a possible D gene is TRBD1 (6 bases). CDR1 is SNHLY, CDR2 FYNNEI, per germline. The CDR3 sequence is 13 residues long. The CDR3 is CASRSLRKGDRVF. The CDR3 coding sequence is TGTGCCAGCAGATCGCTCCGGAAGGGGGACCGGGTCTTC.

The DNA of the CDR3 is TGTGCCAGCAGTTTATTTCAGAACACCGGGGAGCTGTTTTTT. Translated, it gives CASSLFQNTGELFF. V usage is TRBV28 and J usage is TRBJ2-2; D uncertain. Deletions cut 1 base from V and 1 base from J, with 4 bases between. The CDR3 runs 14 residues. Germline CDR1 is MDHEN and CDR2 is SYDVKM.

In its sample, this clone was seen once. Written as DNA, the CDR3 is TGTGCCAGCAGTCCGCGACCGGGGAAACTGTTTTTT. Encoded protein: CASSPRPGKLFF. This chain joins TRBV6-5 and TRBJ1-4; D gene unclear. Trimming removed 5 bases from V and 11 bases from J, with 12 bases in between. Per germline, CDR1 MNHEY and CDR2 SVGAGI. CDR3 length: 12 residues.